The present T cell receptor (beta chain) was sequenced within a study of T cells in Graves' hyperthyroidism and ophthalmopathy. This clonotype was seen only a few times. V lost 3 bases, J lost 7 bases, and 12 bases lay in between. Per germline, CDR1 MNHEY and CDR2 SMNVEV (reference sequence). The CDR3 totals 14 residues. From RNA transcripts, TCR beta CDR3 regions were amplified. TCR CDR3 underwent first-round RT-PCR with the HTBI primer set. Via MiXCR, TCRdb re-called the multiplex PCR reads, giving one row per CDR3 protein. The table records hundreds of thousands of distinct CDR3 sequences, under 45% of them present only once.

Sequences were obtained from blood. The genes are TRBV27 and TRBJ2-2, with D hard to call. The sequence derives from a middle-aged woman with Graves' hyperthyroidism. DNA for the CDR3: TGTGCCAGCAGTTTCCCTTCCCTAGGCGGGGAGCTGTTTTTT. This encodes CASSFPSLGGELFF.